This T cell receptor (beta chain) was found in a study of T cell changes during pregnancy in multiple sclerosis. CDR3 length equals 11 residues. CDR1 is DFQATT, CDR2 SNEGSKA, per germline (reference sequence). TCRdb's copy holds only in-frame clones and misses some; the assay was immunoSEQ multiplex PCR. The data contain some 110,000 clones, more than 80% of them singletons. This TCR derives from a female donor with multiple sclerosis, enrolled in a pregnancy study. The sequencing here drew on peripheral blood, taken before pregnancy. The J gene is TRBJ2-2, the V gene TRBV20-1, with D maybe TRBD2 (6 bases). The DNA for the CDR3 is TGCAGCGCACGGGGGACCGGGGAGCTGTTTTTT. Protein product: CSARGTGELFF.